This T cell receptor beta chain came from a study of blood T cell repertoires in COVID-19. Across the study: T cells, B-cell-depleted T cells, or PBMCs provided the cDNA or gDNA that served as material.

Those who participated ranged in age from roughly 18 to 95 years and resided in around 22 US areas. The protocol was immunoSEQ multiplex PCR, while the TCRdb copy is restricted to in-frame clones and leaves out a portion. The sample records 390,000 or so clones, 80% to 90% being singletons. Trimming at V came to 1 base and at J to 2 bases, leaving 8 bases not matched to a gene. The CDR3 is 16 residues long. Germline V gene sequence: CDR1 SGHAT, CDR2 FQNNGV. Sequences were obtained from PBMCs or T cells enriched from blood (not recorded which). This TCR was sampled from a man aged 18 to 35 who had recovered from COVID-19. The rearrangement joins TRBV11-2 to TRBJ2-7; 7 bases map to TRBD2. The CDR3 DNA reads as TGTGCCAGCAGCTTAGGAGGGGAGGGGCTTACCTACGAGCAGTACTTC. Encoded protein: CASSLGGEGLTYEQYF. Full variable domain (rest looked up from reference TRBV11-2 and TRBJ2-7): EAGVAQSPRYKIIEKRQSVAFWCNPISGHATLYWYQQILGQGPKLLIQFQNNGVVDDSQLPKDRFSAERLKGVDSTLKIQPAKLEDSAVYLCASSLGGEGLTYEQYFGPGTRLTVT.